This entry lists 28 T cell receptor beta chains sequenced from one sample in a study of blood T cell repertoires in COVID-19. The assay was immunoSEQ multiplex PCR, and TCRdb's table has in-frame clones only and misses some. Seen here are some 110,000 clones, around 81% observed once, and the top ten hold roughly a tenth. The specimen was peripheral blood. The source is a woman between 65 and 79 years old with acute or convalescent COVID-19.

The V call is TRBV27, the J call TRBJ2-3, with 7 bases fitting TRBD1. V gave up 4 bases and J gave up 5 bases; unmatched junction bases: 12. Per the germline V gene, CDR1 is MNHEY and CDR2 is SMNVEV (reference sequence). The CDR3 is 16 amino acids. CDR3 region: CASSYQDRVGGDTQYF. The CDR3, as DNA: TGTGCCAGCAGTTATCAAGACAGGGTTGGGGGAGATACGCAGTATTTT.

This clone is a singleton in its sample. The chain is built from TRBV19 and TRBJ2-7; 9 bases map to TRBD1. Trimming cost V 1 base and J 6 bases; bases outside gene matches: 7. The CDR3 is 15 residues long. The germline gives CDR1 LNHDA, CDR2 SQIVND (reference sequence). CDR3 in DNA: TGTGCCAGTAGTATAGTGGGACAGGGAGTGGGCGAGCAGTACTTC. Protein product: CASSIVGQGVGEQYF.

V gene TRBV3-1 (or the pseudogene TRBV3-2) combines with J gene TRBJ2-5; D uncertain. The length of the CDR3 is 11 residues. Germline lookup yields CDR1 LGHDT and CDR2 YNNKEL (reference sequence). V dropped 2 bases and J dropped 5 bases, with 3 bases sitting between them. This CDR3 reads CASSQQETQYF. The CDR3 DNA sequence: TGTGCCAGCAGCCAACAGGAGACCCAGTACTTC.

This chain joins TRBV24-1 and TRBJ1-2; the match to TRBD1 covers 7 bases. The CDR3 has 13 residues. Germline CDR1 reads KGHDR; CDR2 reads SFDVKD. Losses at the gene ends were 4 bases for V and 11 bases for J; bases not matched to a gene: 9. The CDR3 sequence is CATSENTDRAYTF. The DNA of the CDR3 is TGTGCCACCAGTGAAAACACCGACAGGGCGTACACCTTC.

The chain is built from TRBV6-5 and TRBJ2-2; D is ambiguous. This CDR3 comprises 13 residues. In germline, CDR1 is MNHEY, CDR2 SVGAGI. The V end was cut by 4 bases, the J end by 5 bases, with 8 bases between. Here the CDR3 DNA reads TGTGCCAGCAGTTCACGCCGGACCGGGGAGCTGTTTTTT. Translation gives CASSSRRTGELFF.

This clone was recorded a few times. The genes are TRBV15 and TRBJ1-5; TRBD1 aligns across 8 bases. CDR1 and CDR2 (germline): LNHNV, YYDKDF (reference sequence). V gave up 2 bases and J gave up 7 bases; unmatched junction bases: 4. This CDR3 comprises 14 residues. CDR3 protein: CATSRLTGAQPQHF. Here the CDR3 DNA reads TGTGCCACCAGCAGACTGACAGGGGCCCAGCCCCAGCATTTT.

The CDR3 nucleotides read TGTGCCAGCAGCCAAGGGAACCGGGGGGCCACCCGGGGGGATACGCAGTATTTT. Residues: CASSQGNRGATRGDTQYF. The chain recombines TRBV3-1 (or the pseudogene TRBV3-2) with TRBJ2-3; a possible D gene is TRBD2 (7 bases). The germline V and J ends were trimmed by 1 base and 6 bases, with 23 bases remaining between them. This CDR3 spans 18 amino acids. Germline V CDR1 and CDR2: LGHDT, YNNKEL (reference sequence).

The rearrangement joins TRBV5-6 to TRBJ2-5; D is undetermined. Germline V gene lookup returns CDR1 SGHDT and CDR2 YYEEEE. The V and J ends lost 4 bases and 2 bases respectively, with 9 bases between them. CDR3 length: 13 amino acids. CDR3 protein: CASSREYQETQYF. CDR3 coding DNA: TGTGCCAGCAGCCGCGAGTATCAAGAGACCCAGTACTTC.

This chain uses TRBV9 with TRBJ1-3; no definite D call. V was clipped by 4 bases and J by 0 bases, with 14 bases between them. The CDR3 contains 16 residues. Germline values: CDR1 SGDLS, CDR2 YYNGEE. The CDR3 loop reads CASSSLAEISGNTIYF. The CDR3 DNA reads TGTGCCAGCAGCTCCTTGGCGGAGATCTCTGGAAACACCATATATTTT.

The chain joins TRBV7-2 to TRBJ1-5; D gene unclear. Deletions cut 5 bases from V and 4 bases from J, with 15 bases between. The CDR3 is made up of 15 amino acids. Germline-derived CDR1 and CDR2 are SGHTA and FQGNSA. In nucleotides, the CDR3 is TGTGCCAGCAGCCCAGATGGGAGCTGGAATCAGCCCCAGCATTTT. Amino acids: CASSPDGSWNQPQHF.

This clone occurred a few times. The gene calls are TRBV5-1 and TRBJ1-2, with a possible D match to TRBD1 (6 bases). Germline CDR1 reads SGHRS; CDR2 reads YFSETQ. The CDR3 contains 15 residues. V was trimmed by 2 bases and J by 7 bases, leaving 18 bases between them. CDR3 sequence (DNA): TGCGCCAGCAGCTTAACATCACAGGGTGCGGCTGGCTACACCTTC. Protein: CASSLTSQGAAGYTF.

The V and J genes are TRBV30 and TRBJ2-2; 7 bases map to TRBD1. The J segment lost 6 bases and the V segment lost 8 bases, leaving 9 bases of the junction unmatched. Germline CDR1 GTSNPN, CDR2 SVGIG (reference sequence). The CDR3 totals 13 residues. The CDR3 loop reads CASQGVRAGELFF. CDR3 nucleotide sequence: TGTGCCAGCCAGGGGGTTAGGGCCGGGGAGCTGTTTTTT.

The gene calls are TRBV7-2 and TRBJ1-2; tentatively, D is TRBD1 (5 bases). The CDR3 contains 16 residues. Trimming left V 4 bases short and J 0 bases short, with 15 bases between. Germline values: CDR1 SGHTA, CDR2 FQGNSA. Written as DNA, the CDR3 is TGTGCCAGCAGCTCCCCGGGGGAAGGGGCTAACTATGGCTACACCTTC. This encodes CASSSPGEGANYGYTF.

Here the CDR3 DNA reads TGTGCCAGCAGTGTCCCGGGACAGGGGGCGCTAGGGTATGGCTACACCTTC. It is translated as CASSVPGQGALGYGYTF. The V gene is TRBV28, the J gene TRBJ1-2, with 12 nucleotides matching TRBD1. J gave up 5 bases and V 5 bases, and 12 bases lay outside the gene matches. Germline V gene data show CDR1 as MDHEN and CDR2 as SYDVKM. The CDR3 totals 17 residues.

The CDR3 sequence is CASTLQETQYF. CDR3 DNA sequence: TGTGCCAGCACCCTTCAAGAGACCCAGTACTTC. The rearrangement links TRBV28 to TRBJ2-5, with D unresolved. CDR3 length: 11 residues. Trimming pared 7 bases from V and 2 bases from J, leaving 5 bases between. In germline, CDR1 is MDHEN, CDR2 SYDVKM.

This clone has only a few counts. This chain links TRBV7-9 with TRBJ2-1; weak D call: TRBD2 (7 bases). With 4 bases removed from V and 6 bases from J, the gap between germline ends came to 22 bases. Germline loops: CDR1 SEHNR, CDR2 FQNEAQ (reference sequence). This CDR3 spans 17 amino acids. CDR3: CASSSVFAGADFNEQFF. DNA of the CDR3: TGTGCCAGCAGCTCAGTGTTCGCGGGGGCCGATTTCAATGAGCAGTTCTTC.

The chain has TRBV6-5 and TRBJ2-7, with 8 bases that match TRBD2. V lost 2 bases, J lost 4 bases, and 1 base stayed unmatched. Germline CDR1 and CDR2: MNHEY and SVGAGI. This CDR3 comprises 13 residues. The CDR3 sequence is CASSYGGRYEQYF. The CDR3 DNA sequence: TGTGCCAGCAGTTACGGCGGGAGGTACGAGCAGTACTTC.

The V call is TRBV27, the J call TRBJ2-5, with TRBD1 matching over 7 bases. The trim removed 2 bases at V and 4 bases at J, leaving 4 bases unmatched. CDR1 and CDR2 from the germline V gene are MNHEY and SMNVEV (reference sequence). The CDR3 length is 14 residues. The DNA for the CDR3 is TGTGCCAGCAGTTTACTTGGGACAGCAGAGACCCAGTACTTC. It encodes CASSLLGTAETQYF.

The chain is built from TRBV11-2 and TRBJ1-1, with D perhaps TRBD1 (5 bases). The germline V gene encodes CDR1 SGHAT and CDR2 FQNNGV. The CDR3 loop spans 14 amino acids. V was cut by 1 base and J by 4 bases, with 10 bases left in between. Written as DNA, the CDR3 is TGTGCCAGCAGCTTAGCGGGGGGTTCCACTGAAGCTTTCTTT. Protein: CASSLAGGSTEAFF. Supplemented by reference TRBV11-2 and TRBJ1-1, the full variable domain reads EAGVAQSPRYKIIEKRQSVAFWCNPISGHATLYWYQQILGQGPKLLIQFQNNGVVDDSQLPKDRFSAERLKGVDSTLKIQPAKLEDSAVYLCASSLAGGSTEAFFGQGTRLTVV.

This clone was seen just once. The chain joins TRBV12-5 to TRBJ2-3; possible D gene TRBD2, 6 bases. The CDR3 is made up of 15 amino acids. V lost 3 bases and J lost 2, with 12 bases in between. The germline V gene encodes CDR1 LGHNT and CDR2 FRNRAP. CDR3 sequence reads: CASGLGGTVTDTQYF. The CDR3 DNA sequence: TGTGCTAGTGGTTTAGGCGGGACTGTCACAGATACGCAGTATTTT.

V and J are TRBV5-1 and TRBJ1-4; weak D call: TRBD1 (6 bases). V was pared by 1 base and J by 3 bases, with 10 bases between. Germline CDR1 SGHRS, CDR2 YFSETQ. The CDR3 has 15 residues. The CDR3 region is CASSLTGSPNEKLFF. The CDR3 DNA follows: TGCGCCAGCAGCTTGACAGGGAGTCCTAATGAAAAACTGTTTTTT.

The genes are TRBV9 and TRBJ2-2; D gene unclear. This CDR3 has 15 amino acids. V was cut by 0 bases and J by 8 bases, with 14 bases left in between. Germline V gives CDR1 SGDLS, CDR2 YYNGEE. The CDR3 loop reads CASSVAGSIVGELFF. CDR3 nucleotide sequence: TGTGCCAGCAGCGTAGCAGGAAGCATTGTAGGGGAGCTGTTTTTT.

V gene TRBV3-1 (or the pseudogene TRBV3-2) combines with J gene TRBJ1-6; TRBD1 agrees at 7 bases. With V trimmed by 3 bases and J by 8 bases, 7 bases remained unmatched. CDR3 size: 15 residues. Germline V gene data show CDR1 as LGHDT and CDR2 as YNNKEL (reference sequence). CDR3 residues: CASSQVGQGDSPLHF. Here the CDR3 DNA reads TGTGCCAGCAGCCAGGTTGGGCAGGGGGATTCACCCCTCCACTTT.

The table lists this clone with a few counts. The gene calls are TRBV27 and TRBJ1-1; no clear D gene. CDR3 length equals 14 residues. CDR1 MNHEY and CDR2 SMNVEV come from the germline V gene (reference sequence). The V and J ends lost 1 base and 0 bases respectively, with 6 bases between them. The CDR3 DNA sequence: TGTGCCAGCAGTTTATTGGGCATGAACACTGAAGCTTTCTTT. The encoded protein is CASSLLGMNTEAFF.

CDR3 protein: CASGPSGRAVGEQFF. The CDR3 nucleotides read TGTGCCAGTGGCCCCAGCGGGAGGGCCGTAGGCGAGCAGTTCTTC. The gene calls are TRBV19 and TRBJ2-1, with TRBD2 identical over 10 bases. The CDR3 has 15 amino acids. After removal of 8 bases from V and 10 bases from J, the junction contained 14 bases not matched to a gene. CDR1 and CDR2 from the germline V gene are LNHDA and SQIVND (reference sequence).

On this clone itself: One junction end does not reproduce the germline sequence, and a read error may be involved. The chain employs TRBV2 and TRBJ1-4, with D maybe TRBD1 (6 bases). Germline CDR1 reads SNHLY; CDR2 reads FYNNEI. The length of the CDR3 is 14 residues. CDR3 sequence (DNA): TGTGCCAGCGGTGAGATCACAGGGAATGAAAAACTGTTTTTT. Its translation: CASGEITGNEKLFF.

This clone was seen a few times. This chain links TRBV19 with TRBJ1-2; D unresolved. With 4 bases removed from V and 5 bases from J, the gap between germline ends came to 14 bases. From germline, CDR1 is LNHDA and CDR2 SQIVND (reference sequence). This CDR3 is 14 amino acids long. CDR3 region: CASSRRDLGYGYTF. Here the CDR3 DNA reads TGTGCCAGTAGTAGGAGGGATTTGGGGTATGGCTACACCTTC.

The genes are TRBV30 and TRBJ1-6, with D hard to call. V was trimmed by 3 bases and J by 6 bases, leaving 6 bases between them. This CDR3 region has 12 residues. From germline, CDR1 is GTSNPN and CDR2 SVGIG (reference sequence). CDR3 in DNA: TGTGCCTGGAGCGTCCCTAATTCACCCCTCCACTTT. Its translation: CAWSVPNSPLHF.